There are a few counts of the clone carrying this T cell receptor (beta chain). The time point denotes: persistent/refractory GD, antithyroid drugs over 5 years with positive TRAb. Construction of the TCR library relied on RNA isolated from PBMCs. From an endocrinology department in Xi'an, China, came the patients. This specimen belongs to a study of regulatory T cells in long-lasting Graves disease. Arm-PCR of CDR3 regions and iRepertoire HTBI primers were used to build TCR beta libraries. TCRdb reprocessed the multiplex PCR reads with MiXCR, giving one entry per CDR3 protein. The sample lists about 290,000 distinct CDR3 sequences; 20% to 25% were seen once. There are 13 residues in the CDR3. Germline V lookup: CDR1 LNHNV, CDR2 YYDKDF (reference sequence). Germline trimming cut 3 bases from V and 3 bases from J; bases unmatched to any gene: 1.

V gene TRBV15 combines with J gene TRBJ1-2; 7 positions agree with TRBD1. The sequenced sample was peripheral blood mononuclear cells (PBMCs), obtained when the disease was refractory, from a patient treated with antithyroid drugs. The receptor's source is a female donor with Graves disease. The CDR3, as DNA: TGTGCCACCAGCAGTACAGGGGACTATGGCTACACCTTC. Protein sequence: CATSSTGDYGYTF. The whole variable domain, remainder taken from reference TRBV15 and TRBJ1-2, is DAMVIQNPRYQVTQFGKPVTLSCSQTLNHNVMYWYQQKSSQAPKLLFHYYDKDFNNEADTPDNFQSRRPNTSFCFLDIRSPGLGDTAMYLCATSSTGDYGYTFGSGTRLTVV.